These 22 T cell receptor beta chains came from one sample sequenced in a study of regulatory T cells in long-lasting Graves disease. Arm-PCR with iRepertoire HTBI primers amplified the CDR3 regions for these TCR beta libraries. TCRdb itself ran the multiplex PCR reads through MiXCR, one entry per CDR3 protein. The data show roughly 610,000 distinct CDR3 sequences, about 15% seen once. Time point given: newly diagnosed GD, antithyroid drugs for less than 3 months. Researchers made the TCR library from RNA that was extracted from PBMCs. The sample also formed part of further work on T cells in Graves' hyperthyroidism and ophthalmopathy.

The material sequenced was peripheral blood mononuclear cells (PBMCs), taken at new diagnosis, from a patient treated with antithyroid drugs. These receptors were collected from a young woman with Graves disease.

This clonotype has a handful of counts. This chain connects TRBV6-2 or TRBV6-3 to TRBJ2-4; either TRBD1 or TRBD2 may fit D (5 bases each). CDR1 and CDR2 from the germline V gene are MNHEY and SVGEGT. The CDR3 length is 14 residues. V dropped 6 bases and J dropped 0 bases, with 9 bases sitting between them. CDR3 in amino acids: CASSPGTAKNIQYF. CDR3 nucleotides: TGTGCCAGCAGCCCCGGGACAGCCAAAAACATTCAGTACTTC.

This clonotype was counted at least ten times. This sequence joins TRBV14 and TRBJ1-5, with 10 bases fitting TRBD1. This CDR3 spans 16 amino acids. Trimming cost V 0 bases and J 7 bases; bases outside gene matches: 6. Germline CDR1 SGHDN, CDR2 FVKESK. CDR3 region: CASSQEGEDRGQPQHF. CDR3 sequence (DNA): TGTGCCAGCAGCCAAGAAGGGGAGGACAGGGGGCAGCCCCAGCATTTT.

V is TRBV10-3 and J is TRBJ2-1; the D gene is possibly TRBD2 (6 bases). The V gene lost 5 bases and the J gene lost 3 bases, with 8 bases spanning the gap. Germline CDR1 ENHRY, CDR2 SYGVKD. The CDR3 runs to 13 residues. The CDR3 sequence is CAISLADYNEQFF. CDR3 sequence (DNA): TGTGCCATCAGTTTAGCGGACTACAATGAGCAGTTCTTC.

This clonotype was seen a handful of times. The DNA for the CDR3 is TGTGCCAGCAGTTTACGGACTGTATCTGGGGCCAACGTCCTGACTTTC. The encoded protein is CASSLRTVSGANVLTF. This chain joins TRBV28 and TRBJ2-6; D possibly corresponds to TRBD2 (5 bases). There are 16 residues in the CDR3. V was clipped by 2 bases and J by 1 base, with 9 bases between them. The germline V gene has CDR1 MDHEN and CDR2 SYDVKM.

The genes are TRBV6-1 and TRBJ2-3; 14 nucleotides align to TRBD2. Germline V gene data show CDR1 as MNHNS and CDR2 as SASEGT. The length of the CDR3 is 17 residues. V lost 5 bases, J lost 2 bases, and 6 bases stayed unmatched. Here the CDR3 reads CASSRGLAGEYTDTQYF. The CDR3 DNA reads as TGTGCCAGCAGTCGGGGACTAGCGGGAGAGTACACAGATACGCAGTATTTT.

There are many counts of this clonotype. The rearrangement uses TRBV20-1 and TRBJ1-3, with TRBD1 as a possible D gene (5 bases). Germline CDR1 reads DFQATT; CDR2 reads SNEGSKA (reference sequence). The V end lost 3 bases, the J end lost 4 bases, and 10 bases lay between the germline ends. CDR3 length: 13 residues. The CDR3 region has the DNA TGCAGTGCTAGCGGGGGGTACGGAAACACCATATATTTT. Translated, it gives CSASGGYGNTIYF.

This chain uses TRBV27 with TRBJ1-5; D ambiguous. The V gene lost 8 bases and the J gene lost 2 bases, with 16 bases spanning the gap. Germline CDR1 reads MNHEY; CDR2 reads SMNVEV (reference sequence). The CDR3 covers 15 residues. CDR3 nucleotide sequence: TGTGCCAGCGGGAGGTTCACAACGGGCAATCAGCCCCAGCATTTT. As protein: CASGRFTTGNQPQHF.

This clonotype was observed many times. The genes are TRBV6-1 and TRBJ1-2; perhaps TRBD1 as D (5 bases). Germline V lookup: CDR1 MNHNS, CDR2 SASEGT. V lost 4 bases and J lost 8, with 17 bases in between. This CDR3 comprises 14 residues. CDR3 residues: CASSARDGGIGYTF. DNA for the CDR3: TGTGCCAGCAGTGCACGGGACGGTGGGATAGGCTACACCTTC.

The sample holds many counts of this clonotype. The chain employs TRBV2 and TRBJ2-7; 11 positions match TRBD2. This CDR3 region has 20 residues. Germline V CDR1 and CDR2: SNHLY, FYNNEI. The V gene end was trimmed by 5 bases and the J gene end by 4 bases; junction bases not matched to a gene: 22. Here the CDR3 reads CASSTLWGTSGPEAMYEQYF. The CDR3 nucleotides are TGTGCCAGCAGTACCTTATGGGGGACTAGCGGCCCGGAGGCAATGTACGAGCAGTACTTC.

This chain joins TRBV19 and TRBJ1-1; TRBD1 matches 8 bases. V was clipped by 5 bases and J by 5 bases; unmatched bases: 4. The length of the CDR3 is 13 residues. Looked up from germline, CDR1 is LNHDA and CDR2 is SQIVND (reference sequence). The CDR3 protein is CASSQDRVTEAFF. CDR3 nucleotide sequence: TGTGCCAGTAGTCAGGACAGGGTAACTGAAGCTTTCTTT.

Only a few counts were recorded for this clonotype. The CDR3 DNA follows: TGCAGTGCTAGCAACCCGGGACGGCGGAATGAGCAGTTCTTC. It specifies CSASNPGRRNEQFF. The J gene is TRBJ2-1, the V gene TRBV20-1, with D perhaps matching TRBD1 or TRBD2 (5 bases each). The V and J ends lost 3 bases and 7 bases respectively, with 16 bases between them. This CDR3 spans 14 amino acids. Germline lookup yields CDR1 DFQATT and CDR2 SNEGSKA (reference sequence).

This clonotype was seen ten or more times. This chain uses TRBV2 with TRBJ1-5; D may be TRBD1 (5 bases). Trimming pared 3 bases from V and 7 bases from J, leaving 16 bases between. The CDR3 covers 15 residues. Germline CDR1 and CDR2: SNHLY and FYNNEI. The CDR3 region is CASSEIPTGSQPQHF. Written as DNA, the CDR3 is TGTGCCAGCAGTGAGATACCCACAGGATCCCAGCCCCAGCATTTT.

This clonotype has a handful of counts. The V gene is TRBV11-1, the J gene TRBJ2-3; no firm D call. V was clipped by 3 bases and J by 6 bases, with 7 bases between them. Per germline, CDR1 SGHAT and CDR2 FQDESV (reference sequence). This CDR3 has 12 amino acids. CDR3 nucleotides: TGTGCCAGCAGCTTCGTAAGGGATACGCAGTATTTT. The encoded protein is CASSFVRDTQYF. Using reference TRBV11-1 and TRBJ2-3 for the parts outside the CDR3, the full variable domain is EAEVAQSPRYKITEKSQAVAFWCDPISGHATLYWYRQILGQGPELLVQFQDESVVDDSQLPKDRFSAERLKGVDSTLKIQPAELGDSAMYLCASSFVRDTQYFGPGTRLTVL.

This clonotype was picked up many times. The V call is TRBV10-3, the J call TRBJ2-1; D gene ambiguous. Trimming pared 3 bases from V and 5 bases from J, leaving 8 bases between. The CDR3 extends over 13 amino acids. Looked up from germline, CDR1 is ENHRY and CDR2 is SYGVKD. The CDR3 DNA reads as TGTGCCATCAGTGATGGGGTCCACAATGAGCAGTTCTTC. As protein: CAISDGVHNEQFF.

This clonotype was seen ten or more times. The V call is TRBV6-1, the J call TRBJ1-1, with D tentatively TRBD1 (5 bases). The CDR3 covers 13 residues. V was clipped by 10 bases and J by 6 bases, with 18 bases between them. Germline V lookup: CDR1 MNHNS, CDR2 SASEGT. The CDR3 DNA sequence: TGTGCCACTCTCCGAAGGGGCGGGGCTGAAGCTTTCTTT. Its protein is CATLRRGGAEAFF.

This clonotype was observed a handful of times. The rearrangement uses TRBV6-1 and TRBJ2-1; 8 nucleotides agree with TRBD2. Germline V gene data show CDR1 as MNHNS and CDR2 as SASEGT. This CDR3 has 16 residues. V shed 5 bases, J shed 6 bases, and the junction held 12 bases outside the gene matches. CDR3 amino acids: CASSRRTSLGPNEQFF. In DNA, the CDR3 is TGTGCCAGCAGTCGAAGGACTAGCTTAGGCCCCAATGAGCAGTTCTTC.

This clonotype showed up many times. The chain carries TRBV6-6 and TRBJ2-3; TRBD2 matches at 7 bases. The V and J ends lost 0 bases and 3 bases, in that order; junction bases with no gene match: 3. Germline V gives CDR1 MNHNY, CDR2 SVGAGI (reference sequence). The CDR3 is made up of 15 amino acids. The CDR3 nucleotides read TGTGCCAGCAGTTACTCGTGGGAGGGAACAGATACGCAGTATTTT. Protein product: CASSYSWEGTDTQYF.

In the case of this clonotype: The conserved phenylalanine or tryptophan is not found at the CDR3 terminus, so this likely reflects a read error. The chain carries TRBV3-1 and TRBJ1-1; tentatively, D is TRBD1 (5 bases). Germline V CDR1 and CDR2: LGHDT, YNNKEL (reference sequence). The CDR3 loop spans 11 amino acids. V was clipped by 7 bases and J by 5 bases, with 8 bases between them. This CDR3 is CASTRGTEAFL. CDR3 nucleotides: TGTGCCAGCACCCGGGGGACTGAAGCTTTCCTT.

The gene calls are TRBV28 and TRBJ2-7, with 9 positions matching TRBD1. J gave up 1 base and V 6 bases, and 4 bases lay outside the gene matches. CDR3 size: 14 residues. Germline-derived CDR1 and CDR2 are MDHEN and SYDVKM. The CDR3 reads CASRRDRVSYEQYF. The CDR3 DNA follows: TGTGCCAGCAGGCGGGACAGGGTATCCTACGAGCAGTACTTC.

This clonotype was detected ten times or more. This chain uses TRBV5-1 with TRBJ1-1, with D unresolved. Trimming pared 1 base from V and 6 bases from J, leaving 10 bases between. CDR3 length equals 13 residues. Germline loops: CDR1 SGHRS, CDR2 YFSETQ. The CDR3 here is CASSLWTGAEAFF. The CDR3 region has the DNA TGCGCCAGCAGCTTGTGGACCGGGGCTGAAGCTTTCTTT.

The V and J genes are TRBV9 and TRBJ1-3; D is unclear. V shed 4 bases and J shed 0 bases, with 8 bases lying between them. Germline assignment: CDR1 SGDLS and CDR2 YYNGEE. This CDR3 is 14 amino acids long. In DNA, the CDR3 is TGTGCCAGCAGCCGAATTCACTCTGGAAACACCATATATTTT. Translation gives CASSRIHSGNTIYF.

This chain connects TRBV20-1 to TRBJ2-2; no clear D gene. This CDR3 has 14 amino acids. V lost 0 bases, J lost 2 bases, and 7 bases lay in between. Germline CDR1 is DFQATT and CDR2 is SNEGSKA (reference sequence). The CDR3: CSAREGPNTGELFF. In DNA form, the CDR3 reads TGCAGTGCTAGAGAGGGTCCAAACACCGGGGAGCTGTTTTTT.